The 19 T cell receptor beta chains reported below all come from one sample, sequenced in a study of shared clonotypes between healthy human individuals. Assay used: immunoSEQ multiplex PCR; TCRdb lists only in-frame clones, some missing. There are approximately 2.3 million clones in the sample; 80% to 95% occur only once, and 0.35% to 0.5% lies in the top ten. The sequenced sample consisted of naive CD4+ T cells from PBMCs. The subset denotes: CD45RA+ positively selected. These receptors all stem from a man younger than 30 in good health. Some clones in this sample may be carry-over from other donors' samples.

The V and J genes are TRBV7-8 and TRBJ2-6, with D tentatively TRBD2 (5 bases). Trimming stripped 5 bases from V and 3 bases from J, with 11 bases between. The length of the CDR3 is 15 residues. Germline V CDR1 and CDR2: SGHVS, FQNEAQ. CDR3 bases: TGTGCCAGCAGCCCAGGCGGGTATGGGGCCAACGTCCTGACTTTC. It specifies CASSPGGYGANVLTF.

The chain carries TRBV9 and TRBJ1-2; D is possibly TRBD1 (5 bases). V was trimmed by 0 bases and J by 2 bases, leaving 14 bases between them. The CDR3 consists of 16 residues. CDR1 SGDLS and CDR2 YYNGEE come from the germline V gene. The CDR3 sequence: CASSVDQGGFNYGYTF. DNA for the CDR3: TGTGCCAGCAGCGTAGATCAGGGAGGGTTCAACTATGGCTACACCTTC.

The V and J genes are TRBV11-2 and TRBJ2-2; D is uncertain. CDR1 is SGHAT, CDR2 FQNNGV, per germline. Trimming removed 5 bases from V and 0 bases from J, with 13 bases in between. CDR3 length: 16 residues. CDR3 coding DNA: TGTGCCAGCAGCACCTATCAAGGGACGAACACCGGGGAGCTGTTTTTT. Translating it yields CASSTYQGTNTGELFF. Drawing the rest from reference TRBV11-2 and TRBJ2-2, the complete variable domain is EAGVAQSPRYKIIEKRQSVAFWCNPISGHATLYWYQQILGQGPKLLIQFQNNGVVDDSQLPKDRFSAERLKGVDSTLKIQPAKLEDSAVYLCASSTYQGTNTGELFFGEGSRLTVL.

As for this clone: The same CDR3 also results from other DNA sequences found in this sample. The V and J genes are TRBV5-1 and TRBJ2-7, with D possibly matching TRBD2 (5 bases). Trimming removed 4 bases from V and 4 bases from J, with 18 bases in between. The CDR3 has 15 residues. CDR1 SGHRS and CDR2 YFSETQ come from the germline V gene. In DNA form, the CDR3 reads TGCGCCAGCAGCCTACATAGCCGGGATAGTTACGAGCAGTACTTC. It encodes CASSLHSRDSYEQYF.

V gene TRBV28 combines with J gene TRBJ2-7; D is unclear. The CDR3 spans 14 residues. V was cut by 6 bases and J by 10 bases, with 22 bases left in between. CDR1 is MDHEN and CDR2 is SYDVKM in the germline V gene. The CDR3 sequence is CASSHILPTPVQYF. The CDR3 region has the DNA TGTGCCAGCAGCCACATACTGCCAACCCCGGTACAGTACTTC.

This clone was recorded a few times. The V call is TRBV7-2, the J call TRBJ1-5; no clear D gene. Germline V gene sequence: CDR1 SGHTA, CDR2 FQGNSA. The V gene lost 1 base and the J gene lost 9 bases, with 4 bases spanning the gap. The CDR3 spans 11 residues. DNA of the CDR3: TGTGCCAGCAGCTTAGGGGGGCCCCAGCATTTT. Protein product: CASSLGGPQHF.

V usage is TRBV18 and J usage is TRBJ2-2; D is undetermined. CDR1 is KGHSH and CDR2 is LQKENI in the germline V gene. This CDR3 has 16 amino acids. The ends were cut back, 2 bases at V and 0 bases at J, with 10 bases in the middle. The CDR3, as DNA: TGTGCCAGCTCACCATATGCCGACGCGAACACCGGGGAGCTGTTTTTT. This encodes CASSPYADANTGELFF.

V is TRBV7-9 and J is TRBJ2-1, with D unclear. Trimming left V 6 bases short and J 8 bases short, with 20 bases between. The germline V gene encodes CDR1 SEHNR and CDR2 FQNEAQ (reference sequence). The CDR3 totals 15 residues. The CDR3 nucleotides read TGTGCCAGCAGTACTCTCGGGCCCAGAGGAGATGAGCAGTTCTTC. It codes for CASSTLGPRGDEQFF.

The chain joins TRBV29-1 to TRBJ2-5; D might be TRBD1 (6 bases). Trimming took off 7 bases at V and 7 bases at J, with 16 bases between the two ends. Germline CDR1 SQVTM, CDR2 ANQGSEA. The CDR3 is 12 residues long. The CDR3 nucleotides are TGCAGCGGGACAACAGGGCTTGGGACCCAGTACTTC. It codes for CSGTTGLGTQYF.

The rearrangement links TRBV27 to TRBJ1-1; 7 bases match TRBD1. Germline V gene sequence: CDR1 MNHEY, CDR2 SMNVEV (reference sequence). The ends lost 0 bases at V and 1 base at J; junction bases unmatched: 2. The CDR3 runs to 15 residues. The CDR3 here is CASSLSWTGNTEAFF. In nucleotides, the CDR3 is TGTGCCAGCAGTTTATCCTGGACAGGGAACACTGAAGCTTTCTTT.

This chain links TRBV2 with TRBJ2-5; 9 nucleotides agree with TRBD2. J gave up 4 bases and V 3 bases, and 6 bases lay outside the gene matches. The length of the CDR3 is 15 residues. Germline-derived CDR1 and CDR2 are SNHLY and FYNNEI. CDR3 protein: CASSESGRLRETQYF. The CDR3 DNA reads as TGTGCCAGCAGTGAGAGCGGGAGGCTGAGAGAGACCCAGTACTTC.

The chain combines TRBV10-3 with TRBJ2-1; D is perhaps TRBD1 or TRBD2 (5 bases each). V lost 6 bases and J 6 bases, leaving 12 bases between the germline ends. Germline loops: CDR1 ENHRY, CDR2 SYGVKD. The length of the CDR3 is 13 residues. CDR3 coding DNA: TGTGCCATCAGCTCCGGGACCCCCAATGAGCAGTTCTTC. Its translation is CAISSGTPNEQFF.

This clone appeared once. The V gene is TRBV2, the J gene TRBJ1-1, with D perhaps TRBD1 (6 bases). Germline-derived CDR1 and CDR2 are SNHLY and FYNNEI. Trimming took 6 bases from V and 1 from J, leaving 9 bases between them. The CDR3 spans 13 residues. Here the CDR3 reads CASREDRNTEAFF. The CDR3 DNA follows: TGTGCCAGCAGGGAGGACAGGAACACTGAAGCTTTCTTT.

The chain employs TRBV11-3 and TRBJ2-3; 8 bases are a match to TRBD2. The germline V gene has CDR1 SGHNT and CDR2 YENEEA. J was trimmed by 1 base and V by 1 base; bases with no gene match: 7. This CDR3 has 17 amino acids. The CDR3 region is CASSLGSQAGGTDTQYF. DNA for the CDR3: TGTGCCAGCAGCTTAGGGTCTCAAGCGGGAGGCACAGATACGCAGTATTTT.

The chain uses TRBV7-9 and TRBJ1-1; unclear D gene. CDR3 length: 11 amino acids. Germline V gene lookup returns CDR1 SEHNR and CDR2 FQNEAQ (reference sequence). V dropped 4 bases and J dropped 8 bases, with 8 bases sitting between them. The CDR3 nucleotides are TGTGCCAGCAGCTCCGCAGGCGAAGCTTTCTTT. It encodes CASSSAGEAFF.

The chain is built from TRBV5-1 and TRBJ1-4, with TRBD1 matching over 7 bases. The junction had 4 bases not matched to a gene; V was cut back by 4 bases and J by 4 bases. In germline, CDR1 is SGHRS, CDR2 YFSETQ. CDR3 length: 14 residues. The CDR3 loop is CASSGGQLNEKLFF. In DNA, the CDR3 is TGCGCCAGCAGCGGGGGACAGCTTAATGAAAAACTGTTTTTT. The whole variable domain, remainder taken from reference TRBV5-1 and TRBJ1-4, is KAGVTQTPRYLIKTRGQQVTLSCSPISGHRSVSWYQQTPGQGLQFLFEYFSETQRNKGNFPGRFSGRQFSNSRSEMNVSTLELGDSALYLCASSGGQLNEKLFFGSGTQLSVL.

This chain connects TRBV5-1 to TRBJ1-2, with 8 bases matching TRBD1. Germline CDR1 SGHRS, CDR2 YFSETQ. The CDR3 totals 14 residues. The junction had 6 bases not matched to a gene; V was cut back by 0 bases and J by 8 bases. The CDR3: CASSLGQGAKGYTF. The CDR3 DNA is TGCGCCAGCAGCTTGGGTCAGGGGGCGAAAGGCTACACCTTC. Drawing the rest from reference TRBV5-1 and TRBJ1-2, the complete variable domain is KAGVTQTPRYLIKTRGQQVTLSCSPISGHRSVSWYQQTPGQGLQFLFEYFSETQRNKGNFPGRFSGRQFSNSRSEMNVSTLELGDSALYLCASSLGQGAKGYTFGSGTRLTVV.

The chain combines TRBV19 with TRBJ2-7; perhaps D is TRBD1 or TRBD2 (5 bases each). V lost 9 bases and J lost 2, with 14 bases in between. The CDR3 contains 13 residues. Germline loops: CDR1 LNHDA, CDR2 SQIVND (reference sequence). The CDR3 protein is CASNRDGAYEQYF. The CDR3 DNA reads as TGTGCCAGCAACCGGGACGGGGCCTACGAGCAGTACTTC.

J is TRBJ2-6 and V is TRBV5-4; no firm D call. The germline gives CDR1 SGHNT, CDR2 YYREEE (reference sequence). CDR3 size: 15 residues. V lost 4 bases and J lost 0, with 8 bases in between. CDR3 sequence (DNA): TGTGCCAGCAGCATGGGCAACTCTGGGGCCAACGTCCTGACTTTC. Translated: CASSMGNSGANVLTF.